This TCR beta chain was captured by sequencing in a study of cytomegalovirus exposure and HLA in healthy donors (dated by TCRdb to the late 2010s). With respect to the entire study: According to an earlier analysis of several hundred of the donors, 200 million or so T cells yielded 117 million unique TCR beta sequences and 276 Gb of sequence data. Besides the first cohort of around 670 subjects, a separate validation cohort made up of over a hundred different subjects was used. An early release covering more than 500 HLA-typed donors comprised approximately 300 gigabases of sequencing data and tens of millions of unique TCR sequences. The study profiled the T cell repertoires of 500 to 800 subjects by immunosequencing and related them to cytomegalovirus serostatus. To predict cytomegalovirus infection status, the study combined high-throughput TCR immunosequencing, statistical association of individual TCRs with disease status, and machine learning. A later genetic analysis used genome-wide SNP genotypes for 398 of the 666 donors, treating that subset as a discovery cohort. Alongside the repertoire data, information on donor age, sex, ethnicity and CMV serostatus was compiled. A later analysis re-analyzed previously published TCR beta repertoires from hundreds of donors and added high-resolution HLA genotyping to study TCR occurrence patterns. All discovery cohort repertoires had been generated using a single sequencing platform. Rather than using new phenotypic data, the later analysis identified candidate immune exposures from TCR beta sequences and from how often those sequences occurred across donors. A handful of DR-DQ haplotypes were handled as single units for association and clustering because linkage in the cohort was strong. The study was designed to test whether signatures of past pathogen exposure could be identified by cataloging public T cell receptors. Among some 410 genotyped donors of the cohort, an average of about 240,000 unique TCR beta nucleotide sequences were sequenced per donor, approximately 20% of them non-productive. An earlier analysis of about 620 of the donors applied high-throughput TCR beta sequencing to assess whether each TCR beta V gene segment acted as functional or pseudogenic. Both class I and class II loci were covered by HLA typing, at four-digit resolution. Among the approximately 400 genotyped donors, 81% belonged to the genetic ancestry cluster associated with self-reported Caucasian donors. The number of typed donors differed by locus: about 629-630 for A, B, C, DRB1 and DQB1; approximately 520 for DQA1; some 590 for DPA1; and approximately 450 for DPB1. Broader findings and caveats from the paper: Most TCR sequences were observed very rarely across donors, whereas some public TCRs were present in many individuals. A later genetic analysis associated a missense DCLRE1C variant with V-gene and J-gene trimming of TCR beta chains, and an independent cohort replicated the association. The cohort was sequenced for TCR beta chains only, and without alpha or paired-chain data the features that could be detected were limited. CMV serostatus was the only immune exposure information available for the cohort. The classifier was reported to diagnose cytomegalovirus status with high specificity and sensitivity in both the original and validation cohorts. It was suggested by the authors that the approach could potentially be generalized to other disease states and immunological phenotypes. When HLA alleles, especially DR and DQ, strongly co-occurred, attributing TCR associations to individual alleles was difficult. Because counts were too low, more than 15 rarely observed V segments, including chromosome 9 orphons, were left out of the earlier analysis of approximately 580 of the donors. A later analysis found that HLA-associated TCR beta chains were more clonally expanded and had lower generation probabilities than equally common non-associated chains. In vitro tests confirmed that a few of the cytomegalovirus-associated TCR beta chains recognize cytomegalovirus antigens. HLA typing was unavailable for some donors at each locus, so association tests used only the typed subset. Roughly uniform sequencing depth across donors was assumed in presence/absence analyses, although this assumption may not hold. Linkage disequilibrium might explain the correlated functional status among segregating V segments, but an unknown experimental factor could not be excluded. In the study, around 150 TCR beta chains were listed as associated with cytomegalovirus. At a false discovery rate of 0.05, a later analysis linked 16,951 TCR beta sequences to specific HLA alleles. In an earlier analysis of more than 500 of the donors, most TCR beta V segments appeared in productive rearrangements about 87% or about 30% of the time, broadly matching IMGT annotations. A further reported finding was that TCR beta sequences accurately predicted the HLA-A and HLA-B alleles for most subjects in the first cohort. According to a later analysis, most CMV-associated TCR beta chains appeared to be HLA-restricted, and the HLA associations seemed to be driven largely by CMV exposure. A cluster of highly shared sequence variants was judged likely to be a technical artifact of the sequencing pipeline. The 87-base-pair reads could not distinguish some IMGT-functional V segments, including TRBV6-2 and TRBV6-3, so those segments were excluded. A later analysis reported that several top co-occurrence clusters appeared linked to parvovirus B19, influenza, CMV and Epstein-Barr virus. In a later genetic analysis, fewer N-insertions in productive TCRs were reported among donors in an Asian-associated ancestry cluster than the approximately 630-donor mean. In a later analysis, TCR association rates were found to vary across HLA loci, with the most associated TCRs seen for DRB1 alleles and the fewest for HLA-C alleles.

CDR1 is given as LNHDA and CDR2 as SQIVND, both from the germline V gene (reference sequence). Taken from cysteine to phenylalanine, the CDR3 has 14 residues. Of all the DNA, just the CDR3 is kept, 42 bases in frame from base 1. Trimming leaves V shorter by 4 bases and J shorter by 5 bases, with the junction holding 7 bases beyond the gene matches. To prepare the library, the immunoSEQ multiplex PCR assay was applied. A mixture of 60 forward primers for TCR Vbeta segments and 13 reverse primers for TCR Jbeta segments was used in the multiplex PCR. Amplification of the CDR3 region of rearranged TCR beta genes was performed with a multiplex PCR assay on genomic DNA. The Illumina HiSeq System was used to sequence the amplified TCR beta libraries as 87-base-pair reads. Under the source paper's analysis protocol: Across the 500 to 700 repertoires, a later analysis counted roughly 77 million unique TCR beta chains, roughly 11 million of which were shared by at least two donors. A nearest-neighbor algorithm error-corrected the raw reads and collapsed the reads into unique sequences, merging closely related sequences to remove PCR and sequencing errors. CDR3 sequences were aligned to IMGT reference sequences to assign V, D and J gene segments. For a sequence to be retained, a match of at least six nucleotides was required to both a V gene segment and a J gene segment. Rearrangements were called productive when the CDR3 lacked stop codons and stayed in frame with V and J; all others were non-productive. CDR3 was defined according to IMGT convention as the region running from the second conserved V-encoded cysteine to the conserved J-encoded phenylalanine. In an earlier analysis of approximately 590 of the donors, sequences lacking an unambiguous match to a single V gene segment were excluded. An earlier analysis of a few hundred of the donors called V segments functional above 56.7% productive rearrangements and segregating when the between-donor standard deviation exceeded 5%. A statistical classification framework was built for diagnosing cytomegalovirus status from the catalog of TCR beta chain sequences. A later analysis assigned V and J genes by comparing TCR nucleotide sequences with IMGT/GENE-DB human TR gene sequences. In a later analysis, CDR3 sequences and most-parsimonious VDJ recombination scenarios were assigned using the TCRdist pipeline. In a later analysis, each TCR beta chain was defined by its CDR3 amino acid sequence together with its V-gene family, and reads lacking a unique V-gene family were excluded. As a way to deal with suspected cross-contamination and a sequencing artifact, a later analysis dropped 450 to 600 nucleotide sequences that were highly shared and had low generation probability. A later analysis calculated a clonal expansion index for each public chain from normalized within-repertoire ranks of inferred template counts. In a later analysis, generation probabilities were computed using a VDJ recombination model fitted to out-of-frame rearrangements, and the results were checked against IGoR. In a later analysis, hypergeometric tests were used to score TCR-TCR, TCR-HLA and TCR-CMV co-occurrence, with a repertoire-size bias correction applied to TCR pairs. To estimate false discovery rates, a later analysis permuted the HLA or CMV assignments 20 times. In a later analysis, co-occurring TCRs were grouped using DBSCAN, and TCRdist sequence similarity was added for clustering within HLA-allele-positive subsets. Repertoires with fewer than 30,000 or more than 120,000 public chains, plus five repertoires with anomalous nucleotide sharing, were excluded from co-occurrence clustering. Imported from immuneACCESS, the table was reduced by TCRdb to in-frame sequences with V and J called. These copies leave out some clones; in studies compared against another copy, an unresolved V gene accounts for under half, and the cause of the remainder is not known. That table gives V, J and clone size, and the DNA gave D and trimming. Here the sample has 250,000 to 350,000 clones; about 80% occur a single time. The ten largest clones add up to about 0.28% of the sample.

Remarks on this clone: Which antigen it targets is not known. No quality values exist for individual bases; no much larger clone is one base distant.

The cohort consisted of hundreds of healthy bone marrow donors. At the time of sampling, every cohort member was nominally healthy, though immune exposures that went unrecorded were likely present. The donor tested CMV seronegative, placing the donor among the 300 to 400 seronegative members of the cohort. A peripheral blood sample was collected from each donor, and TCR beta sequencing was performed on peripheral blood mononuclear cells. The Qiagen DNeasy Blood Extraction Kit was used to extract genomic DNA from the blood cell samples. Source material: PBMCs. The rearrangement combines TRBV19 with TRBJ2-7; 8 central bases correspond to TRBD2. This clonotype originated in a girl aged 2 to 10 in good health and CMV-seronegative. The CDR3 protein: CASSTSGRRDEQYF. The DNA reads as follows: TGTGCCAGTAGTACAAGCGGGAGACGGGACGAGCAGTACTTC. Joined to the reference TRBV19 and TRBJ2-7 proteins, this CDR3 gives the full variable domain: DGGITQSPKYLFRKEGQNVTLSCEQNLNHDAMYWYRQDPGQGLRLIYYSQIVNDFQKGDIAEGYSVSREKKESFPLTVTSAQKNPTAFYLCASSTSGRRDEQYFGPGTRLTVT.